This TCR beta chain was recorded in a study of T cell changes during pregnancy in multiple sclerosis. The ends lost 11 bases at V and 4 bases at J; junction bases unmatched: 11. The CDR3 runs 14 residues. Clones were read by immunoSEQ multiplex PCR, and TCRdb kept only the in-frame ones, dropping some. The sample lists 20,000 to 25,000 clones; approximately 90% were seen once. The chain is built from TRBV23-1 and TRBJ2-7, with 10 bases fitting TRBD1. TRBV23-1 belongs to the ORF category, with a function that is uncertain. The sample here was CD4+ T cells from peripheral blood mononuclear cells, taken in the third trimester of pregnancy. The source is a female donor with multiple sclerosis, enrolled in a pregnancy study. CDR3 region: CAGPYRDRGYEQYF. CDR3 nucleotide sequence: TGCGCCGGACCATACCGGGACAGGGGATACGAGCAGTACTTC.